The 27 T cell receptor beta chains below all came from one sample that was sequenced in a study of shared clonotypes between healthy human individuals. The repertoire was sequenced with immunoSEQ multiplex PCR; TCRdb's copy has only in-frame clones and lacks some. The sample records some 1.5 million clones, 98% being singletons. Specimen: naive CD4+ T cells sorted from blood. Subset: CD45RA+ positively selected. These TCRs come from a man younger than 40 in good health.

This clone showed up just a few times. The chain joins TRBV7-2 to TRBJ2-2; no firm D call. V was pared by 3 bases and J by 6 bases, with 8 bases between. Germline CDR1 is SGHTA and CDR2 is FQGNSA. The CDR3 length is 13 residues. CDR3 sequence reads: CASSFPPAGELFF. CDR3 coding DNA: TGTGCCAGCAGCTTCCCTCCCGCCGGGGAGCTGTTTTTT.

The V and J genes are TRBV6-6 and TRBJ1-1, with D possibly TRBD1 on 5 matching bases. Germline loops: CDR1 MNHNY, CDR2 SVGAGI (reference sequence). V lost 2 bases and J 11 bases, leaving 18 bases between the germline ends. The CDR3 extends over 14 amino acids. The CDR3 DNA reads as TGTGCCAGCAGTTACACCGAGGGGACCCTGGGGGCTTTCTTT. Its protein product is CASSYTEGTLGAFF.

This chain uses TRBV28 with TRBJ2-1; possible D gene TRBD1, 6 bases. V lost 6 bases and J lost 1, with 7 bases in between. The length of the CDR3 is 13 residues. Germline loops: CDR1 MDHEN, CDR2 SYDVKM. CDR3 bases: TGTGCCAGCAGGACAGGATCCTACAATGAGCAGTTCTTC. As protein: CASRTGSYNEQFF.

The chain combines TRBV19 with TRBJ2-5; 8 bases are shared with TRBD2. Gene TRBJ2-7 matches the end of the DNA better, so the J call may be wrong. This CDR3 spans 15 amino acids. Germline-derived CDR1 and CDR2 are LNHDA and SQIVND (reference sequence). CDR3 sequence (DNA): TGTGCCAGTAGTATAGCGGGAGGGCCGGTGTACGAGCAGTACTTC. Its protein is CASSIAGGPVYEQYF.

The chain carries TRBV19 and TRBJ2-7, with D tentatively TRBD1 (5 bases). This CDR3 is built from 14 residues. Germline lookup yields CDR1 LNHDA and CDR2 SQIVND (reference sequence). V was shortened by 4 bases and J by 6 bases, with 16 bases between the two germline ends. In nucleotides, the CDR3 is TGTGCCAGTAGTACCCCCTGGGGCAGGGTCGAGCAGTACTTC. Translating it yields CASSTPWGRVEQYF.

Here the CDR3 DNA reads TGTGCCAGCAGCGTTTTCGGGGGGCTCAGACCCGCGTTCTCTGGAAACACCATATATTTT. It yields the protein CASSVFGGLRPAFSGNTIYF. This chain uses TRBV9 with TRBJ1-3, with D possibly being TRBD1 (6 bases). Germline CDR1 SGDLS, CDR2 YYNGEE. V shed 2 bases and J shed 0 bases, with 24 bases lying between them. The CDR3 totals 20 residues. The entire variable domain, with the rest obtained from reference TRBV9 and TRBJ1-3, is as follows: DSGVTQTPKHLITATGQRVTLRCSPRSGDLSVYWYQQSLDQGLQFLIQYYNGEERAKGNILERFSAQQFPDLHSELNLSSLELGDSALYFCASSVFGGLRPAFSGNTIYFGEGSWLTVV.

This CDR3 is CASSLEASTNEKLFF. CDR3 nucleotides: TGTGCCAGCAGCTTGGAGGCTTCAACTAATGAAAAACTGTTTTTT. This chain uses TRBV5-4 with TRBJ1-4; no reliable D call. The CDR3 consists of 15 residues. The V end lost 0 bases, the J end lost 0 bases, and 6 bases lay between the germline ends. The V gene's germline CDR1 is SGHNT and CDR2 YYREEE (reference sequence).

This chain joins TRBV6-1 and TRBJ2-5; perhaps TRBD2 as D (6 bases). CDR1 is MNHNS, CDR2 SASEGT, per germline. Trimming cost V 6 bases and J 4 bases, with 15 bases left between them. There are 14 residues in the CDR3. CDR3 sequence: CASRELARSETQYF. In DNA form, the CDR3 reads TGTGCCAGCAGAGAACTAGCTAGGTCAGAGACCCAGTACTTC.

The chain couples TRBV2 to TRBJ1-5, with D unclear. Between the trimmed V and J ends, which lost 5 bases and 2 bases, there was a span of 10 bases. The CDR3 has 14 residues. The germline CDR1 and CDR2 sequences are SNHLY and FYNNEI. CDR3 DNA: TGTGCCAGCAGTCGGGGTGTTGGCAATCAGCCCCAGCATTTT. It is translated as CASSRGVGNQPQHF.

The genes are TRBV4-2 and TRBJ1-2; 8 bases align to TRBD1. V was pared by 4 bases and J by 1 base, with 8 bases of the junction left unmatched. The CDR3 consists of 16 residues. Germline assignment: CDR1 LGHNA and CDR2 YNFKEQ. The CDR3 coding sequence is TGTGCCAGCAGCCCAGGGGACAGGTTACTTAACTATGGCTACACCTTC. This sequence encodes CASSPGDRLLNYGYTF.

This chain's CDR3 is CASSSEQGVLGGNQPQHF. In DNA form, the CDR3 reads TGTGCCAGCAGTTCCGAACAGGGGGTCCTGGGAGGCAATCAGCCCCAGCATTTT. The rearrangement uses TRBV27 and TRBJ1-5; 8 bases align to TRBD1. V lost 4 bases and J lost 2; bases outside the gene matches: 13. In germline, CDR1 is MNHEY, CDR2 SMNVEV (reference sequence). The CDR3 extends over 18 amino acids.

The V gene is TRBV5-1, the J gene TRBJ1-2, with 8 bases identical to TRBD1. The V and J ends lost 1 base and 5 bases, in that order; junction bases with no gene match: 4. Germline V gene sequence: CDR1 SGHRS, CDR2 YFSETQ. This CDR3 region has 14 residues. CDR3 amino acids: CASSLKGQEYGYTF. In nucleotides, the CDR3 is TGCGCCAGCAGCTTGAAGGGACAGGAGTATGGCTACACCTTC.

The sample holds one count of this clone. The V call is TRBV4-3, the J call TRBJ2-7; 7 nucleotides align to TRBD1. The CDR3 has 15 residues. The germline CDR1 and CDR2 sequences are LGHNA and YSLEER. Trimming cost V 3 bases and J 2 bases; bases outside gene matches: 7. The CDR3 is CASSQADRDAYEQYF. In DNA form, the CDR3 reads TGCGCCAGCAGCCAGGCCGACAGGGACGCCTACGAGCAGTACTTC.

This chain joins TRBV11-3 and TRBJ1-1; D remains ambiguous. Trimming cost V 6 bases and J 2 bases, with 13 bases left between them. The CDR3 is made up of 14 amino acids. The germline V gene has CDR1 SGHNT and CDR2 YENEEA. The chain's CDR3 is CASSQDGVNTEAFF. The CDR3 DNA reads as TGTGCCAGCAGTCAAGATGGGGTAAACACTGAAGCTTTCTTT.

In its sample, this clone was seen once. The chain joins TRBV5-5 to TRBJ2-1, with D perhaps TRBD1 (6 bases). This CDR3 has 15 amino acids. Trimming removed 5 bases from V and 0 bases from J, with 12 bases in between. Germline CDR1 and CDR2: SGHKS and YYEKEE (reference sequence). The CDR3 sequence: CASRTGTSSYNEQFF. CDR3 in DNA: TGTGCCAGCAGGACAGGTACCAGCTCCTACAATGAGCAGTTCTTC.

The chain links TRBV4-1 to TRBJ1-3; the D is unclear. The germline V and J ends were trimmed by 1 base and 0 bases, with 13 bases remaining between them. The CDR3 is 17 residues long. The germline CDR1 and CDR2 sequences are MGHRA and YSYEKL. CDR3 coding DNA: TGCGCCAGCAGCCAAGGGTACGACCGGACCTCTGGAAACACCATATATTTT. Its protein product is CASSQGYDRTSGNTIYF.

The chain recombines TRBV4-3 with TRBJ1-1; tentatively, D is TRBD1 (5 bases). Trimming pared 4 bases from V and 7 bases from J, leaving 16 bases between. The CDR3 runs 14 residues. Germline-derived CDR1 and CDR2 are LGHNA and YSLEER. CDR3: CASSLNFGASEAFF. The CDR3, as DNA: TGCGCCAGCAGCCTTAATTTCGGGGCAAGTGAAGCTTTCTTT.

The J gene is TRBJ2-3, the V gene TRBV11-2, with D unclear. Trimming took 5 bases from V and 8 from J, leaving 5 bases between them. Germline CDR1 SGHAT, CDR2 FQNNGV. This CDR3 comprises 10 residues. CDR3 sequence reads: CASSPGTQYF. CDR3 in DNA: TGTGCCAGCAGCCCGGGTACGCAGTATTTT.

The chain is built from TRBV6-1 and TRBJ1-2, with D possibly TRBD1 on 6 matching bases. The V end lost 1 base, the J end lost 4 bases, and 13 bases lay between the germline ends. The CDR3 is 15 residues long. The germline V gene has CDR1 MNHNS and CDR2 SASEGT. CDR3 sequence reads: CASSEDWGGSYGYTF. In DNA form, the CDR3 reads TGTGCCAGCAGTGAAGATTGGGGGGGCAGCTATGGCTACACCTTC.

V and J are TRBV2 and TRBJ2-3; D unclear. The V gene lost 4 bases and the J gene lost 6 bases, with 11 bases spanning the gap. The CDR3 extends over 13 amino acids. Germline assignment: CDR1 SNHLY and CDR2 FYNNEI. The chain's CDR3 is CASSVYSLDTQYF. CDR3 DNA: TGTGCCAGCAGTGTGTATTCGCTGGATACGCAGTATTTT.

The V and J genes are TRBV5-5 and TRBJ2-7; D could derive from TRBD1 or TRBD2 (6 bases each). Per the germline V gene, CDR1 is SGHKS and CDR2 is YYEKEE (reference sequence). There are 18 residues in the CDR3. V was pared by 4 bases and J by 0 bases, with 23 bases between. The CDR3 DNA sequence: TGTGCCAGCAGCCCAGGGTTACCGGGAGTGGGGGCCTCCTACGAGCAGTACTTC. Translating it yields CASSPGLPGVGASYEQYF.

This clone was recorded once. V gene TRBV7-8 combines with J gene TRBJ2-7; the D gene is possibly TRBD1 (5 bases). Germline assignment: CDR1 SGHVS and CDR2 FQNEAQ. The CDR3 is 17 residues long. V lost 5 bases, J lost 4 bases, and 24 bases lay in between. In DNA, the CDR3 is TGTGCCAGCAGCCCCCAACCGAAAGGGGCGCGACCTTACGAGCAGTACTTC. Translated, it gives CASSPQPKGARPYEQYF.

This sequence joins TRBV6-5 and TRBJ2-3, with a weak D call TRBD2 (5 bases). The CDR3 contains 14 residues. Germline V gene data show CDR1 as MNHEY and CDR2 as SVGAGI. V lost 2 bases and J 2 bases, leaving 8 bases between the germline ends. The CDR3 loop is CASSYAGITDTQYF. The DNA of the CDR3 is TGTGCCAGCAGTTACGCGGGTATCACAGATACGCAGTATTTT.

The chain recombines TRBV29-1 with TRBJ2-7; possibly TRBD2 for D (5 bases). Deletions cut 1 base from V and 4 bases from J, with 11 bases between. Germline lookup yields CDR1 SQVTM and CDR2 ANQGSEA. This CDR3 is 13 amino acids long. The DNA of the CDR3 is TGCAGCGTTGAAGTGGGCGGGTTTTACGAGCAGTACTTC. It encodes CSVEVGGFYEQYF.

The CDR3 DNA is TGTGCCAGCAGCTCGGCGCCCCTAACAGGGGGCCGCGAGACCCAGTACTTC. This codes for CASSSAPLTGGRETQYF. The chain uses TRBV5-4 and TRBJ2-5, with TRBD1 identical over 9 bases. Germline loops: CDR1 SGHNT, CDR2 YYREEE (reference sequence). This CDR3 comprises 17 residues. V lost 3 bases to trimming and J lost 5 bases; unmatched junction nucleotides: 14.

The CDR3 nucleotides are TGTGCCACCCGAGGGGGGGCCGGATCCTACGAGCAGTACTTC. Its translation: CATRGGAGSYEQYF. The J gene is TRBJ2-7, the V gene TRBV2, with a weak D call TRBD2 (7 bases). V lost 10 bases and J 1 base, leaving 17 bases between the germline ends. CDR3 length equals 14 residues. Germline V gene data show CDR1 as SNHLY and CDR2 as FYNNEI.

The V and J genes are TRBV5-4 and TRBJ2-7; D is unclear. V was pared by 0 bases and J by 2 bases, with 12 bases between. The CDR3 spans 15 residues. CDR1 and CDR2 from the germline V gene are SGHNT and YYREEE (reference sequence). Here the CDR3 reads CASSLAWSTTYEQYF. As DNA, the CDR3 is TGTGCCAGCAGCTTGGCCTGGAGTACCACCTACGAGCAGTACTTC.